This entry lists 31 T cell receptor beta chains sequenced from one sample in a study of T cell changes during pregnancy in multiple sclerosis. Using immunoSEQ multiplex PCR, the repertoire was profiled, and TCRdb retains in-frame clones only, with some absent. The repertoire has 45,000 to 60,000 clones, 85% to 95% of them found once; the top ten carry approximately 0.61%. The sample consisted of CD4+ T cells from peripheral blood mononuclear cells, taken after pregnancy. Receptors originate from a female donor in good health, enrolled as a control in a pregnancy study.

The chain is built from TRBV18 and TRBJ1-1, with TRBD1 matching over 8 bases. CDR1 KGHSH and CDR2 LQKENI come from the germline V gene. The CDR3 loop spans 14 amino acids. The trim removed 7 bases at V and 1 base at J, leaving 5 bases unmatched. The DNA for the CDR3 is TGTGCCAGCTACTCCGGGACAGGGAACACTGAAGCTTTCTTT. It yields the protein CASYSGTGNTEAFF.

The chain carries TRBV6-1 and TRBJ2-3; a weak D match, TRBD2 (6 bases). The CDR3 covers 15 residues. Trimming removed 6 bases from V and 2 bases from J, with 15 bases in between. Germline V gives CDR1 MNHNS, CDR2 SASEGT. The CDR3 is CASSRLGGFTDTQYF. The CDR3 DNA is TGTGCCAGCAGCAGGTTGGGGGGTTTCACAGATACGCAGTATTTT.

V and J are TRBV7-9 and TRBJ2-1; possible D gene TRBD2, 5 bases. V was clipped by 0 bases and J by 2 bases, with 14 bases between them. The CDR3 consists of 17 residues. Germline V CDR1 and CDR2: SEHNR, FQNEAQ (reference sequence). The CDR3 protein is CASSLAPGGRAYNEQFF. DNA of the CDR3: TGTGCCAGCAGCTTAGCGCCGGGCGGGCGTGCCTACAATGAGCAGTTCTTC.

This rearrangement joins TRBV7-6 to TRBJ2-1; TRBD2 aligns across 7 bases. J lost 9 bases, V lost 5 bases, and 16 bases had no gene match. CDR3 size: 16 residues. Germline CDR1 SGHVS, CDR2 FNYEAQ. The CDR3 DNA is TGTGCCAGCAGCATAGGGGTCGGGGCGGGAGTAAGTGAGCAGTTCTTC. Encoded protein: CASSIGVGAGVSEQFF.

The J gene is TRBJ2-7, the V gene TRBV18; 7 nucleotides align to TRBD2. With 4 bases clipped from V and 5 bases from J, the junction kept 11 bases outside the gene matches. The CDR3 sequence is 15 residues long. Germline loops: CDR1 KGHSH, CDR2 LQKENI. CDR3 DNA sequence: TGTGCCAGCTCACTAAACCCCTTGGGGGGGGACGAGCAGTACTTC. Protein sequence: CASSLNPLGGDEQYF. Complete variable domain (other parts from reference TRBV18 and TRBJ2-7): NAGVMQNPRHLVRRRGQEARLRCSPMKGHSHVYWYRQLPEEGLKFMVYLQKENIIDESGMPKERFSAEFPKEGPSILRIQQVVRGDSAAYFCASSLNPLGGDEQYFGPGTRLTVT.

This CDR3 is CASTRKLYEQYF. The DNA of the CDR3 is TGTGCCAGCACCAGGAAACTCTACGAGCAGTACTTC. The chain carries TRBV2 and TRBJ2-7, with D unresolved. V lost 7 bases to trimming and J lost 3 bases, with 10 bases between them. The germline V gene encodes CDR1 SNHLY and CDR2 FYNNEI. The CDR3 length is 12 residues. Full variable domain (missing parts from reference TRBV2 and TRBJ2-7): EPEVTQTPSHQVTQMGQEVILRCVPISNHLYFYWYRQILGQKVEFLVSFYNNEISEKSEIFDDQFSVERPDGSNFTLKIRSTKLEDSAMYFCASTRKLYEQYFGPGTRLTVT.

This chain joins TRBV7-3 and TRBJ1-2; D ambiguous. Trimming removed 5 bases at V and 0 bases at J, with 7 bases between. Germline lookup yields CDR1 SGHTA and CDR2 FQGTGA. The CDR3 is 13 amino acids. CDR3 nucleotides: TGTGCCAGCAGCCCCGGTACTAACTATGGCTACACCTTC. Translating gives CASSPGTNYGYTF.

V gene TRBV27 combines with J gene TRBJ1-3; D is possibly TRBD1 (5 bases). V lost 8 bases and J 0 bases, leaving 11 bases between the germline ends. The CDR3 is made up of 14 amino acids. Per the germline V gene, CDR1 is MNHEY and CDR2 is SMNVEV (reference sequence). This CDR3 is CASADRSSGNTIYF. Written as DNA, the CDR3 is TGTGCCAGCGCTGACAGAAGCTCTGGAAACACCATATATTTT.

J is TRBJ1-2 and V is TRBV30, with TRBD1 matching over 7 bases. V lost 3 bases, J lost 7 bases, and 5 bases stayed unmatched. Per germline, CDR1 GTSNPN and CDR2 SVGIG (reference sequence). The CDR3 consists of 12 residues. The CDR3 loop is CAWSQTGLGYTF. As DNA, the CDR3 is TGTGCCTGGAGCCAGACAGGGCTTGGCTACACCTTC.

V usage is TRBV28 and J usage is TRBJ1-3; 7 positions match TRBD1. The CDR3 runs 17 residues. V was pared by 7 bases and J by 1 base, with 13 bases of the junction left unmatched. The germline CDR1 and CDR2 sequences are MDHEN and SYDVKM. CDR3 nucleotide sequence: TGTGCCAGCAATGATCCGAAACAGGGGACTTCTGGAAACACCATATATTTT. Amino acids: CASNDPKQGTSGNTIYF.

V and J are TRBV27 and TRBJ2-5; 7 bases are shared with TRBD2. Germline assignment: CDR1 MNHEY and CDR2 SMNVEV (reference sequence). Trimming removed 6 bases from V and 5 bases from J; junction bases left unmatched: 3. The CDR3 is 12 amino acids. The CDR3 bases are TGTGCCAGCAGAAAGCGGGGCGAGACCCAGTACTTC. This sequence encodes CASRKRGETQYF.

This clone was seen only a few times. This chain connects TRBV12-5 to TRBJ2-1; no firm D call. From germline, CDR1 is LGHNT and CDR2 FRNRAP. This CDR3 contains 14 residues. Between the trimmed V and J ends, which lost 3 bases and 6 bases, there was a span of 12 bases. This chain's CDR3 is CASGFGVSVNEQFF. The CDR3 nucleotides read TGTGCTAGTGGTTTTGGAGTAAGTGTCAATGAGCAGTTCTTC.

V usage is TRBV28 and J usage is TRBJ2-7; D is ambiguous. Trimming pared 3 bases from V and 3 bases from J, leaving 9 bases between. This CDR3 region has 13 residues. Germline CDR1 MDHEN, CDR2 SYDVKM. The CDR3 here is CASSFGQSYEQYF. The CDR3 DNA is TGTGCCAGCAGTTTCGGTCAAAGCTACGAGCAGTACTTC.

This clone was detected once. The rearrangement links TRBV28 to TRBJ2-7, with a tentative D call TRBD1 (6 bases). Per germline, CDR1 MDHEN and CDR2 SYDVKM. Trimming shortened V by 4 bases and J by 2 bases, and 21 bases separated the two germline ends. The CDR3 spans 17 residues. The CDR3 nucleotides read TGTGCCAGCAGTTCCCGATACAGGGCTCGGACCCCCTACGAGCAGTACTTC. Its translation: CASSSRYRARTPYEQYF.

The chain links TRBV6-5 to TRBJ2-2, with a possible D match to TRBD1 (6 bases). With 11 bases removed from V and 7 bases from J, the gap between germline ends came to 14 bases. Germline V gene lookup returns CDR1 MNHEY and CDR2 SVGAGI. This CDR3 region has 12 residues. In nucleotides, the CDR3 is TGTGCCTCAAGGGGGTGGGGCGGGGAGCTGTTTTTT. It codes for CASRGWGGELFF.

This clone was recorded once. CDR3 sequence: CASSANRGLGHGYTF. CDR3 bases: TGTGCCAGTAGTGCGAACAGGGGTTTGGGCCATGGCTACACCTTC. The chain uses TRBV19 and TRBJ1-2, with 7 bases identical to TRBD1. The CDR3 length is 15 residues. The junction had 12 bases not matched to a gene; V was cut back by 5 bases and J by 6 bases. Germline V lookup: CDR1 LNHDA, CDR2 SQIVND (reference sequence).

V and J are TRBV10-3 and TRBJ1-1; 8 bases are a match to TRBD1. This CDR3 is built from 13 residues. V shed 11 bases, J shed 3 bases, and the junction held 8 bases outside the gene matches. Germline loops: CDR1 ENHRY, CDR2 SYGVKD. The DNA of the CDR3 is TGTGCCGCTCGACCGACAGGGGACACTGAAGCTTTCTTT. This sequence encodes CAARPTGDTEAFF.

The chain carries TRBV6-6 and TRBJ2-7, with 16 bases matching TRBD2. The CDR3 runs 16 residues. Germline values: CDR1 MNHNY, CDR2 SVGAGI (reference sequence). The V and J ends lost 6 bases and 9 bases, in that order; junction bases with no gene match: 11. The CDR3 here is CASSLGTSGRAARQYF. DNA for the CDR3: TGTGCCAGCAGCCTGGGGACTAGCGGGAGGGCCGCGAGGCAGTACTTC.

Here the CDR3 DNA reads TGTGCCAGCGCGGAGGTTAGCTGGTCTGGAAACACCATATATTTT. Translation gives CASAEVSWSGNTIYF. The genes are TRBV25-1 and TRBJ1-3; no clear D. This CDR3 contains 15 residues. V dropped 8 bases and J dropped 1 base, with 15 bases sitting between them. The germline V gene encodes CDR1 MGHDK and CDR2 SYGVNS. The variable domain in full, with the rest retrieved from reference TRBV25-1 and TRBJ1-3, is EADIYQTPRYLVIGTGKKITLECSQTMGHDKMYWYQQDPGMELHLIHYSYGVNSTEKGDLSSESTVSRIRTEHFPLTLESARPSHTSQYLCASAEVSWSGNTIYFGEGSWLTVV.

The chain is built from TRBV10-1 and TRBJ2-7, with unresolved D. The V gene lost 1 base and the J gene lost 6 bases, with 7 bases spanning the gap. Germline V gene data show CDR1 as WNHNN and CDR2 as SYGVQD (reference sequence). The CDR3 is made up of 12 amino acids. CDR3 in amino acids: CASSEYNGEQYF. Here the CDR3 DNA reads TGCGCCAGCAGTGAGTACAATGGCGAGCAGTACTTC.

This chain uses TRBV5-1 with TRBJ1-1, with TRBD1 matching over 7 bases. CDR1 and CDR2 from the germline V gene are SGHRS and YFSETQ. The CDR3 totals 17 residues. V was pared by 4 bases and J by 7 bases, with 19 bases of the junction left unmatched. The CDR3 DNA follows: TGCGCCAGCAGCCCATATACCTTCGCCCAGGGGGTCATTGAAGCTTTCTTT. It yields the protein CASSPYTFAQGVIEAFF.

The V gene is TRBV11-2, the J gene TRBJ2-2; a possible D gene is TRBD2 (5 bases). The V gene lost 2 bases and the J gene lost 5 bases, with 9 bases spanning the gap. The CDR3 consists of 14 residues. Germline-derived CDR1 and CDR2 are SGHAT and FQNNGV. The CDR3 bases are TGTGCCAGCAGCTTAATTATAGCGACCGGGGAGCTGTTTTTT. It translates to CASSLIIATGELFF. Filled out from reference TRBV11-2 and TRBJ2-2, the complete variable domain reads EAGVAQSPRYKIIEKRQSVAFWCNPISGHATLYWYQQILGQGPKLLIQFQNNGVVDDSQLPKDRFSAERLKGVDSTLKIQPAKLEDSAVYLCASSLIIATGELFFGEGSRLTVL.

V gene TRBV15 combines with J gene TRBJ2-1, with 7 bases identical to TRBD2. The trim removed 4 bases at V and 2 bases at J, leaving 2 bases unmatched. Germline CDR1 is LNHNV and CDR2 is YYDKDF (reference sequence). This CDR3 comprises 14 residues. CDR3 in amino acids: CATSIAGAYNEQFF. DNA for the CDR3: TGTGCCACCAGCATTGCGGGGGCCTACAATGAGCAGTTCTTC.

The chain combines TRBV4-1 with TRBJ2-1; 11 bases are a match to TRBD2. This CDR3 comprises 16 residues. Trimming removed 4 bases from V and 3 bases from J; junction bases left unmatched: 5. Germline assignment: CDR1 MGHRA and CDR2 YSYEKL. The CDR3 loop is CASSRPGTSGYNEQFF. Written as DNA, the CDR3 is TGCGCCAGCAGCCGACCCGGGACTAGCGGCTACAATGAGCAGTTCTTC.

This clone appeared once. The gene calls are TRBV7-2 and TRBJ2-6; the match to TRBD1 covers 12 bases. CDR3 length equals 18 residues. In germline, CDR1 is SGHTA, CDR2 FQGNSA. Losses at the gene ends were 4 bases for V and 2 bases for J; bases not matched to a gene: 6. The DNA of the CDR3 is TGTGCCAGCAGCTCCGGGACAGGGGGCGCTGCTGGGGCCAACGTCCTGACTTTC. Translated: CASSSGTGGAAGANVLTF.

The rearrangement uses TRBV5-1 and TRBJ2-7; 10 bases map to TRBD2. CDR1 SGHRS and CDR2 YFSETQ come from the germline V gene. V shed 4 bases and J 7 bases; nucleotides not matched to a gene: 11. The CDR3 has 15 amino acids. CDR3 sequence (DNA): TGCGCCAGCAGCCCCTCGCTAGCGGGAGTGGGGGAGCAGTACTTC. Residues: CASSPSLAGVGEQYF.

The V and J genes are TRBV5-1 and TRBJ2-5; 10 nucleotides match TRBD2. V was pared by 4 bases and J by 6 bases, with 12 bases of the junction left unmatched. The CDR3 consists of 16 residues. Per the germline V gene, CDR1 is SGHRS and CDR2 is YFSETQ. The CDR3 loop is CASSAVRLAGVQTQYF. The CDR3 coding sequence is TGCGCCAGCAGCGCCGTTCGTCTAGCGGGAGTTCAGACCCAGTACTTC. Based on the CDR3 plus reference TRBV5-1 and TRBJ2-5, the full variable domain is KAGVTQTPRYLIKTRGQQVTLSCSPISGHRSVSWYQQTPGQGLQFLFEYFSETQRNKGNFPGRFSGRQFSNSRSEMNVSTLELGDSALYLCASSAVRLAGVQTQYFGPGTRLLVL.

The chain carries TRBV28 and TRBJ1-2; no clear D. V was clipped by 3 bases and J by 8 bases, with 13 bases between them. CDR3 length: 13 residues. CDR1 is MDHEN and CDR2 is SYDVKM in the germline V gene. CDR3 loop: CASSFAAELGYTF. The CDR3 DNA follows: TGTGCCAGCAGTTTCGCGGCAGAGCTAGGCTACACCTTC.

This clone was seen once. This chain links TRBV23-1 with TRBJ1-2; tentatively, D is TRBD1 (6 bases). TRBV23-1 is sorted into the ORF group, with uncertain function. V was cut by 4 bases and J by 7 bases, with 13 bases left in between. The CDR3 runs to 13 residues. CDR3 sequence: CASSRGQGCGYTF. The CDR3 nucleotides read TGCGCCAGCAGTCGGGGGCAAGGGTGTGGCTACACCTTC.

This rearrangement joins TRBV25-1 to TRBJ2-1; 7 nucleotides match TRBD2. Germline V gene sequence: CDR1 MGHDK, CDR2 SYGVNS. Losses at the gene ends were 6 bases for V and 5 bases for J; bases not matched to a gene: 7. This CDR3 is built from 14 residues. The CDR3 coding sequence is TGTGCCAGCAGCCGGGACTATAAGGACAATGAGCAGTTCTTC. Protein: CASSRDYKDNEQFF. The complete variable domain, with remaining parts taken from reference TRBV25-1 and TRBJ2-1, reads EADIYQTPRYLVIGTGKKITLECSQTMGHDKMYWYQQDPGMELHLIHYSYGVNSTEKGDLSSESTVSRIRTEHFPLTLESARPSHTSQYLCASSRDYKDNEQFFGPGTRLTVL.

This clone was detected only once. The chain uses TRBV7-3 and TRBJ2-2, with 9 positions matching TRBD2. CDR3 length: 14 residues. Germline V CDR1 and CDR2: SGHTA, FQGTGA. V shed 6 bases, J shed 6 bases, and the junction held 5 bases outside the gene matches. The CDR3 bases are TGTGCCAGCAGGACGGCGGGGGGGTCCGGGGAGCTGTTTTTT. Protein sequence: CASRTAGGSGELFF.